A single T cell receptor beta chain is shown here with its context. This sample is part of a study of preoperative IRX-2 immunotherapy in early breast cancer. Clones were read by immunoSEQ multiplex PCR, and TCRdb kept only the in-frame ones, dropping some. This table holds tens of thousands of clones, about 77% found once. The treatment denotes: preoperative locoregional IRX-2 cytokine immunotherapy. Samples came from a phase Ib trial of preoperative locoregional IRX-2 cytokine immunotherapy. This specimen was lymph node tissue, taken before IRX-2 immunotherapy. This receptor was identified in a human donor with breast cancer.

CDR3 sequence (DNA): TGTGCCAGCAGTTACAACAGGGTAACTTGGACTGAAGCTTTCTTT. It codes for CASSYNRVTWTEAFF. The chain combines TRBV6-8 with TRBJ1-1; D is perhaps TRBD1 (6 bases). Per germline, CDR1 MNHGY and CDR2 SAAAGT. The CDR3 contains 15 residues. Between the trimmed V and J ends, which lost 2 bases and 5 bases, there was a span of 15 bases.